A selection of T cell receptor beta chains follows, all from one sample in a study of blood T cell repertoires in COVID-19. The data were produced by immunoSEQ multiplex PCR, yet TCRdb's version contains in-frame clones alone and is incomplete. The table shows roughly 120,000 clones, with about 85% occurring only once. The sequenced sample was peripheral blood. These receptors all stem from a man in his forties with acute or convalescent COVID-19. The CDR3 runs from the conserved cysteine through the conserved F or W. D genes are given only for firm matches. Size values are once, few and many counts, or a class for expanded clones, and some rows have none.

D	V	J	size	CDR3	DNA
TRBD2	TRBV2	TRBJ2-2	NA	CASSEGLAGGSNTGELFF	TGTGCCAGCAGTGAGGGGCTAGCGGGGGGTTCGAACACCGGGGAGCTGTTTTTT
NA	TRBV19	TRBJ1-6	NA	CASSRTAAQNSPLHF	TGTGCCAGTAGCCGAACAGCCGCCCAGAATTCACCCCTCCACTTT
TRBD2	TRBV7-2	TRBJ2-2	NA	CASSLDWRSGGARTGELFF	TGTGCCAGCAGCTTAGATTGGCGTAGCGGGGGGGCCCGAACCGGGGAGCTGTTTTTT
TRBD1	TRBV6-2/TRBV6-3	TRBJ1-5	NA	CASSYPLTGEDQPQHF	TGTGCCAGCAGTTACCCCCTGACAGGGGAGGACCAGCCCCAGCATTTT
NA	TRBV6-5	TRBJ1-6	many	CASSYSYREGSPLHF	TGTGCCAGCAGTTACTCGTATAGGGAGGGTTCACCCCTCCACTTT
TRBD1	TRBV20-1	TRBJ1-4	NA	CSASQGQAEKLFF	TGCAGTGCTAGTCAAGGACAGGCCGAAAAACTGTTTTTT
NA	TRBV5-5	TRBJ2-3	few	CASSTGELTDTQYF	TGTGCCAGCAGTACCGGGGAACTCACAGATACGCAGTATTTT
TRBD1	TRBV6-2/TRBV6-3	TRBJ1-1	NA	CASSYFRGQMNTEAFF	TGTGCCAGCAGTTACTTTCGGGGACAGATGAACACTGAAGCTTTCTTT
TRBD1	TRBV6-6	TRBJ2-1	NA	CASSYLDRVGNEQFF	TGTGCCAGCAGTTACTTGGACAGGGTAGGCAATGAGCAGTTCTTC
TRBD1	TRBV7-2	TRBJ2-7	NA	CASSPQGDEQYF	TGTGCCAGCAGCCCACAGGGGGACGAGCAGTACTTC